These T cell receptor beta chains were read from a single sample in a study of blood T cell repertoires in COVID-19. Clones were read by immunoSEQ multiplex PCR, and TCRdb kept only the in-frame ones, dropping some. The sample lists hundreds of thousands of clones, 75% to 90% occurring once. What was sequenced was peripheral blood. The source is a man aged 55 to 70 who had recovered from COVID-19. Each CDR3 is given with its conserved first and last residue. D genes are given only for firm matches. Not all rows give a size; the values are once, few, many and, for expanded clones, a class.

clone_size j_call d_call v_call cdr3_nt cdr3_aa
once TRBJ2-1 . TRBV15 TGTGCCACCAGCAGAGAAAGGCGGGCCCCCTACAATGAGCAGTTCTTC CATSRERRAPYNEQFF
. TRBJ2-3 TRBD1 TRBV5-1 TGCGCCAGCAGTTGGGACAGGGTGGGCACAGATACGCAGTATTTT CASSWDRVGTDTQYF
. TRBJ1-1 . TRBV6-1 TGTGCCAGCAGAAATCGACAGGACACTGAAGCTTTCTTT CASRNRQDTEAFF
few TRBJ1-2 . TRBV6-6 TGTGCCAGCAGTTACGGGCGGGGGATTGGCTATGGCTACACCTTC CASSYGRGIGYGYTF
. TRBJ2-1 TRBD2 TRBV7-7 TGTGCCAGCAGCCCCCCGGGGGGTAGGTCCTACAATGAGCAGTTCTTC CASSPPGGRSYNEQFF
once TRBJ2-1 TRBD2 TRBV30 TGTGCCTGGAGTCCGGGGGGACTAGACAATGAGCAGTTCTTC CAWSPGGLDNEQFF
. TRBJ2-7 TRBD1 TRBV10-3 TGTGCCATCAGTGGTGGGACAGGCCGCTCCTACGAGCAGTACTTC CAISGGTGRSYEQYF
. TRBJ2-3 TRBD2 TRBV4-1 TGCGCCAGCCAGCGGGGGGGTACAGATACGCAGTATTTT CASQRGGTDTQYF
once TRBJ1-6 TRBD1 TRBV6-5 TGTGCCAGCAGGTCCCCAGGGGGCCTAAGTTCACCCCTCCACTTT CASRSPGGLSSPLHF
. TRBJ1-2 TRBD1 TRBV6-5 TGTGCCAGCAGTTATTCCCCGGGACAGAGTGGCTACACCTTC CASSYSPGQSGYTF
. TRBJ2-5 TRBD2 TRBV5-1 TGCGCCAGCAGCTTCGGGACTAGCCTTTGGACCCAGTACTTC CASSFGTSLWTQYF
. TRBJ1-5 . TRBV30 TGTGCCTGGAGTGTACAGGGAGTCGGCAATCAGCCCCAGCATTTT CAWSVQGVGNQPQHF
few TRBJ2-2 . TRBV7-6 TGTGCCAGCAGCTTAGGAACAGTAACCGGGGAGCTGTTTTTT CASSLGTVTGELFF
. TRBJ1-4 TRBD1 TRBV6-1 TGTGCCAGCAGTCAAGACAGGGGGGCAACTAATGAAAAACTGTTTTTT CASSQDRGATNEKLFF
. TRBJ2-5 . TRBV5-1 TGCGCCAGCGGAGGGGTCGGCAGGGCAGAGACCCAGTACTTC CASGGVGRAETQYF
. TRBJ1-6 TRBD1 TRBV5-1 TGCGCCAGCAGCTTAGCGGGACAGGGCTATTCACCCCTCCACTTT CASSLAGQGYSPLHF
few TRBJ2-3 TRBD2 TRBV6-5 TGTGCCAGCCGAGGGCGGGGGGGCCTCAAGGCGCAGTATTTT CASRGRGGLKAQYF
once TRBJ1-5 TRBD1 TRBV23-1 TGCGCCAGCAGTCAATCCCCGACAGGGTCCGATCAGCCCCAGCATTTT CASSQSPTGSDQPQHF
. TRBJ1-5 . TRBV6-1 TGTGCCAGCAGTGAAGGATGGCGGCTCCTCAATCAGCCCCAGCATTTT CASSEGWRLLNQPQHF
few TRBJ2-7 . TRBV14 TGTGCCAGCAGCCAAGTTTCAGGGACCTACGAGCAGTACTTC CASSQVSGTYEQYF
. TRBJ2-2 . TRBV7-9 TGTGCCAGCAGCCCAGAGAACACCGGGGAGCTGTTTTTT CASSPENTGELFF
once TRBJ2-2 . TRBV12-3/TRBV12-4 TGTGCCAGCAGCAGACAGGTACCCGGGGAGCTGTTTTTT CASSRQVPGELFF
. TRBJ2-3 TRBD2 TRBV19 TGTGCCAGTAGTCGGACTAGCGGGTACACAGATACGCAGTATTTT CASSRTSGYTDTQYF
. TRBJ2-7 . TRBV5-5 TGTGCCAGCAGCCTAACCGTCTCAACCTACGAGCAGTACTTC CASSLTVSTYEQYF
. TRBJ1-2 TRBD1 TRBV2 TGTGCCAGCAGTGGGCAGAGACAGGGCCAGGGCTACACCTTC CASSGQRQGQGYTF
. TRBJ2-2 . TRBV30 TGTGCCTGGAGTCCCTTGGTGCGCTCCAACACCGGGGAGCTGTTTTTT CAWSPLVRSNTGELFF
. TRBJ2-5 TRBD2 TRBV5-1 TGCGCCAGCAGCACCCGGACTAGCGGGGGACAAGAGACCCAGTACTTC CASSTRTSGGQETQYF
. TRBJ1-6 TRBD1 TRBV18 TGTGCCAGCTCACCCGGGACAGGGGATAATTCACCCCTCCACTTT CASSPGTGDNSPLHF
. TRBJ1-2 . TRBV3-1/TRBV3-2 TGTGCCAGCAGCCAAGAAGATTTGGGGGGACGGATTCATGGCTACACCTTC CASSQEDLGGRIHGYTF
. TRBJ1-5 . TRBV6-5 TGTGCCAGCAGTTTTGACATAGGCAATCAGCCCCAGCATTTT CASSFDIGNQPQHF
. TRBJ1-4 . TRBV5-1 TGCGCCAGCAGCTTCTCCGGGAACGAAAATGAAAAACTGTTTTTT CASSFSGNENEKLFF
. TRBJ2-5 TRBD1 TRBV5-4 TGTGCCAGCAGCCCCAGGACAGGGAAGGGGCAAGAGACCCAGTACTTC CASSPRTGKGQETQYF
. TRBJ2-3 TRBD2 TRBV6-6 TGTGCCAGCAGTTATGCTAGCGGGTCACCCACAGATACGCAGTATTTT CASSYASGSPTDTQYF
. TRBJ1-1 TRBD1 TRBV10-3 TGTGCCATCGGGGACAGGGGTACTGAAGCTTTCTTT CAIGDRGTEAFF
. TRBJ2-5 TRBD2 TRBV3-1/TRBV3-2 TGTGCCAGCAGCCCTGGGGCACTAGCGGGGGGGCGGTCTTTACGTGAGACCCAGTACTTC CASSPGALAGGRSLRETQYF
. TRBJ2-3 TRBD1 TRBV19 TGTGCCAGTAGTATGGGACAGGGCACAGATACGCAGTATTTT CASSMGQGTDTQYF
. TRBJ1-1 . TRBV5-5 TGTGCCAGCAGCTTGATGGAGGGGTTTCGGGCTGAAGCTTTCTTT CASSLMEGFRAEAFF
. TRBJ2-7 . TRBV6-6 TGTGCCAGCAGTTACTCGTATAGCCCCGGCTACGAGCAGTACTTC CASSYSYSPGYEQYF
. TRBJ2-5 TRBD2 TRBV7-8 TGTGCCAGCAGCTTGGTAGCGGGGGTGGGGCAAGAGACCCAGTACTTC CASSLVAGVGQETQYF
. TRBJ1-2 TRBD1 TRBV19 TGTGCCAGTAGTAAGAGACAGGGTGCAAATGGCTACACCTTC CASSKRQGANGYTF
. TRBJ2-2 . TRBV7-8 TGTGCCAGCAGCTTACAGGGTTTAGACACCGGGGAGCTGTTTTTT CASSLQGLDTGELFF
. TRBJ1-2 . TRBV6-5 TGTGCCAGCAGTTCCCGCCCGACAGCCGCCTATGGCTACACCTTC CASSSRPTAAYGYTF
. TRBJ2-2 . TRBV11-2 TGTGCCAGCAGCGACCGGTCTGGACAACGAAAGACCGGGGAGCTGTTTTTT CASSDRSGQRKTGELFF
. TRBJ2-1 . TRBV7-2 TGTGCCAGCAGCTTAGTGGGCCCCAGGGATGAGCAGTTCTTC CASSLVGPRDEQFF
. TRBJ2-7 TRBD1 TRBV11-2 TGTGCCAGCAGCCCAAATCCGACAGGGGGCAACGAGCAGTACTTC CASSPNPTGGNEQYF
. TRBJ1-1 TRBD1 TRBV5-1 TGCGCCAGCAGCTTGACAGGGGCCCTGAACACTGAAGCTTTCTTT CASSLTGALNTEAFF
. TRBJ1-6 . TRBV5-6 TGTGCCAGCAGCAGGATAACAGTTAATTCACCCCTCCACTTT CASSRITVNSPLHF
few TRBJ1-2 . TRBV5-4 TGTGCCAGCAGCCAGGACAGCGACTATGGCTACACCTTC CASSQDSDYGYTF
. TRBJ1-5 . TRBV7-6 TGTGCCAGCAGCCTTAACATGAATAGCAATCAGCCCCAGCATTTT CASSLNMNSNQPQHF
once TRBJ2-5 . TRBV2 TGTGCCAGCAGCCCTAGGGGGGGCGGGTATCAAGAGACCCAGTACTTC CASSPRGGGYQETQYF
. TRBJ1-2 . TRBV6-5 TGTGCCAGCACCTCGGGACGGGGGGTCTATGGCTACACCTTC CASTSGRGVYGYTF
few TRBJ2-6 . TRBV19 TGTGCCAGTACAAGACAGGTTTTTGGGGCCAACGTCCTGACTTTC CASTRQVFGANVLTF
. TRBJ1-2 TRBD1 TRBV5-4 TGTGCCAGCAGCTTTCCGGGACAGGGGACTAACTATGGCTACACCTTC CASSFPGQGTNYGYTF
once TRBJ2-5 . TRBV24-1 TGTGCCTCCCGGTGGCAGTTCGGGAGTTTAGAGACCCAGTACTTC CASRWQFGSLETQYF
once TRBJ2-3 . TRBV10-3 TGTGCCATCAGTGGGGGGCTAGCCAACACAGATACGCAGTATTTT CAISGGLANTDTQYF
. TRBJ1-2 . TRBV9 TGTGCCAGCAGCGTAGGTTCGAGGGGCTACACCTTC CASSVGSRGYTF
few TRBJ2-7 . TRBV18 TGTGCCAGCTCACCGATGACAGGGAGGTACGAGCAGTACTTC CASSPMTGRYEQYF